These T cell receptor beta chains were read from a single sample in a study of blood T cell repertoires in COVID-19. Produced via immunoSEQ multiplex PCR; TCRdb's table is partial and in-frame only. The table records 81,000 or so clones, about 81% of them present only once. The sequenced sample consisted of peripheral blood. The receptors stem from a human donor in a cohort sampled during active COVID-19. The CDR3 runs from the conserved cysteine through the conserved F or W. The order of the fields is D gene, V gene, clone size, J gene, CDR3 protein, CDR3 DNA. A D gene is named only where the DNA matches it firmly. Clone size is shown for a subset of rows, as once, few, many or a class of expanded clone.

TRBD1,TRBV20-1,.,TRBJ2-7,CSASWGTGSYEQYF,TGCAGTGCTAGTTGGGGGACAGGGTCCTACGAGCAGTACTTC
TRBD1,TRBV5-4,.,TRBJ2-7,CASSLLGQASKGQYF,TGTGCCAGCAGCTTGCTAGGACAGGCGAGTAAGGGGCAGTACTTC
TRBD1,TRBV2,.,TRBJ2-1,CASSVTGDNEQFF,TGTGCCAGCAGCGTAACAGGGGACAATGAGCAGTTCTTC
.,TRBV7-2,.,TRBJ1-6,CASSLRGVNSPLHF,TGTGCCAGCAGCTTACGCGGAGTTAATTCACCCCTCCACTTT
.,TRBV30,once,TRBJ1-1,CGYGGPTEAFF,TGTGGTTATGGCGGGCCCACTGAAGCTTTCTTT
TRBD2,TRBV3-1/TRBV3-2,.,TRBJ2-1,CASSQDRGGVYNEQFF,TGTGCCAGCAGCCAAGATCGCGGGGGGGTCTACAATGAGCAGTTCTTC
TRBD2,TRBV11-2,.,TRBJ2-5,CASSLVRAGGQKTQYF,TGTGCCAGCAGCTTAGTTAGGGCGGGAGGGCAGAAGACCCAGTACTTC
.,TRBV4-1,.,TRBJ2-5,CASSQGQSQETQYF,TGCGCCAGCAGCCAAGGACAGTCCCAAGAGACCCAGTACTTC
.,TRBV15,.,TRBJ1-5,CATSEGRDSNQPQHF,TGTGCCACCTCGGAAGGCAGGGATAGCAATCAGCCCCAGCATTTT
TRBD2,TRBV7-3,.,TRBJ2-1,CASSALAGGPGREQFF,TGTGCCAGCAGCGCCCTAGCGGGGGGGCCAGGGCGTGAGCAGTTCTTC
.,TRBV25-1,.,TRBJ2-3,CASSEPGGGTQYF,TGTGCCAGCAGTGAACCCGGCGGTGGTACGCAGTATTTT
TRBD1,TRBV19,.,TRBJ2-7,CASSNRGPPYEQYF,TGTGCCAGTAGTAACAGGGGTCCTCCCTACGAGCAGTACTTC
.,TRBV28,.,TRBJ1-2,CASSGGIGYTF,TGTGCCAGCAGTGGGGGGATCGGCTACACCTTC
.,TRBV5-1,.,TRBJ1-2,CASNSGYYGYTF,TGCGCCAGCAATTCGGGGTACTATGGCTACACCTTC
TRBD1,TRBV6-5,.,TRBJ1-1,CASSPDRGLTEAFF,TGTGCCAGCAGTCCCGACAGGGGCCTCACTGAAGCTTTCTTT
TRBD1,TRBV18,.,TRBJ1-2,CASSPWTGTERGYTF,TGTGCCAGCTCACCGTGGACAGGCACTGAACGGGGCTACACCTTC
TRBD1,TRBV6-4,.,TRBJ2-7,CASCRTGRSREQYF,TGTGCCAGCTGTCGGACAGGGAGAAGTCGGGAGCAGTACTTC
.,TRBV18,.,TRBJ2-7,CASSPDSNSYEQYF,TGTGCCAGCTCACCCGACAGCAACTCCTACGAGCAGTACTTC
TRBD1,TRBV5-1,.,TRBJ2-5,CASSLDRGETQYF,TGCGCCAGCAGCTTGGACAGGGGAGAGACCCAGTACTTC
.,TRBV28,.,TRBJ1-2,CASSLLQGYGYTF,TGTGCCAGCAGCCTACTACAGGGCTATGGCTACACCTTC
.,TRBV5-1,.,TRBJ2-7,CASSPDSSYEQYF,TGCGCCAGCAGCCCGGACAGTAGTTACGAGCAGTACTTC
.,TRBV7-3,.,TRBJ1-6,CASSDNPGSYNSPLHF,TGTGCCAGCAGCGATAATCCGGGCTCCTATAATTCACCCCTCCACTTT
TRBD1,TRBV5-1,.,TRBJ1-2,CASSLGTGVDYGYTF,TGCGCCAGCAGCTTGGGTACAGGGGTGGACTATGGCTACACCTTC
.,TRBV19,.,TRBJ2-4,CASRRQGGRGKNIQYF,TGTGCCAGTAGACGACAGGGAGGAAGGGGCAAAAACATTCAGTACTTC
.,TRBV5-1,.,TRBJ2-5,CASSLGQADGRETQYF,TGCGCCAGCAGCTTGGGCCAAGCGGATGGGCGAGAGACCCAGTACTTC
.,TRBV13,few,TRBJ2-3,CASSLDFRVSRDTQYF,TGTGCCAGCAGCTTAGATTTCAGGGTAAGCCGAGATACGCAGTATTTT
TRBD1,TRBV11-3,.,TRBJ2-7,CASSLGQGASHEQYF,TGTGCCAGCAGCTTAGGTCAGGGGGCGTCCCACGAGCAGTACTTC
.,TRBV24-1,.,TRBJ2-5,CATQGGAQETQYF,TGTGCCACCCAGGGCGGGGCTCAAGAGACCCAGTACTTC
TRBD1,TRBV4-1,.,TRBJ2-2,CASSQSGTANTGELFF,TGCGCCAGCAGCCAATCTGGGACAGCGAACACCGGGGAGCTGTTTTTT
.,TRBV9,.,TRBJ2-7,CASSAEPGQRSYEQYF,TGTGCCAGCAGCGCCGAACCAGGACAGCGCTCCTACGAGCAGTACTTC
TRBD1,TRBV9,.,TRBJ1-1,CASSPMTGRTEAFF,TGTGCCAGCAGCCCTATGACAGGGAGGACCGAAGCTTTCTTT
.,TRBV20-1,.,TRBJ1-2,CSASILANYGYTF,TGCAGTGCTAGTATCCTAGCTAACTATGGCTACACCTTC
TRBD1,TRBV6-5,.,TRBJ2-7,CASSSWDRGSYEQYF,TGTGCCAGCAGTTCCTGGGACAGGGGGTCCTACGAGCAGTACTTC
.,TRBV7-8,few,TRBJ2-5,CASSLGRVQETQYF,TGTGCCAGCAGCTTAGGCAGGGTCCAAGAGACCCAGTACTTC
TRBD2,TRBV6-6,few,TRBJ2-1,CASSYQIAGYNEQFF,TGTGCCAGCAGTTACCAGATAGCGGGCTACAATGAGCAGTTCTTC
TRBD1,TRBV19,.,TRBJ2-1,CASSHFQPGQGNEQFF,TGTGCCAGTAGTCACTTTCAACCGGGACAGGGAAATGAGCAGTTCTTC
.,TRBV6-2/TRBV6-3,.,TRBJ1-2,CASSYGLGGGYTF,TGTGCCAGCAGTTACGGCTTGGGAGGGGGCTACACCTTC
TRBD1,TRBV6-6,.,TRBJ1-1,CASSYSGQGVTEAFF,TGTGCCAGCAGTTACTCGGGCCAGGGGGTCACTGAAGCTTTCTTT
.,TRBV18,once,TRBJ1-5,CASSRGGGQPQHF,TGTGCCAGCTCACGGGGGGGTGGTCAGCCCCAGCATTTT
.,TRBV7-8,.,TRBJ1-1,CASSSQGIMNTEAFF,TGTGCCAGCAGCTCCCAGGGAATTATGAACACTGAAGCTTTCTTT
.,TRBV3-1/TRBV3-2,.,TRBJ1-1,CASSQDGRGPFF,TGTGCCAGCAGCCAAGACGGCAGGGGACCTTTCTTT
TRBD2,TRBV18,.,TRBJ2-7,CASSPPPGLAGTVYEQYF,TGTGCCAGCTCACCACCCCCGGGACTAGCGGGGACTGTCTACGAGCAGTACTTC
TRBD2,TRBV28,.,TRBJ2-3,CASSSPGGGMTDTQYF,TGTGCCAGCAGTTCCCCTGGGGGGGGGATGACAGATACGCAGTATTTT
TRBD1,TRBV3-1/TRBV3-2,.,TRBJ1-6,CASSRKGGTGVTPLHF,TGTGCCAGCAGCCGGAAGGGGGGGACAGGGGTTACACCCCTCCACTTT
TRBD2,TRBV6-5,.,TRBJ2-2,CASSYSQRGGLFF,TGTGCCAGCAGTTACTCCCAGCGGGGGGGGCTGTTTTTT
.,TRBV11-2,.,TRBJ2-2,CASSFSNTGELFF,TGTGCCAGCAGCTTCTCCAACACCGGGGAGCTGTTTTTT
.,TRBV3-1/TRBV3-2,.,TRBJ2-1,CASSPRDEAYNEQFF,TGTGCCAGCAGCCCGCGGGACGAAGCCTACAATGAGCAGTTCTTC
TRBD1,TRBV9,few,TRBJ1-6,CASSSTGGNSPLHF,TGTGCCAGCAGCAGCACAGGGGGGAATTCACCCCTCCACTTT
TRBD1,TRBV3-1/TRBV3-2,.,TRBJ1-2,CASSQRGQSYGYTF,TGTGCCAGCAGCCAAAGGGGGCAAAGCTATGGCTACACCTTC
.,TRBV7-3,.,TRBJ2-1,CASSPSSGTGSYNEQFF,TGTGCCAGCAGCCCCTCTTCCGGAACAGGTTCATACAATGAGCAGTTCTTC
TRBD1,TRBV29-1,.,TRBJ2-2,CSADRTNTGELFF,TGCAGCGCGGACAGGACGAACACCGGGGAGCTGTTTTTT
.,TRBV19,.,TRBJ1-5,CASSPSTGGAHQPQHF,TGTGCCAGTAGTCCTTCAACGGGGGGGGCTCATCAGCCCCAGCATTTT
TRBD1,TRBV6-5,.,TRBJ2-7,CASSSAGTGAYEQYF,TGTGCCAGCAGTTCTGCCGGGACAGGGGCCTACGAGCAGTACTTC